This T cell receptor (beta chain) was sequenced for a study of OX40 agonist ivuxolimab in advanced cancers. About the research overall: Hepatocellular carcinoma, melanoma, renal cell or head and neck cancer occurred in dose-escalation patients.

CDR3 length: 16 residues. Germline V gives CDR1 KGHSH, CDR2 LQKENI. The V and J ends lost 3 bases and 5 bases, in that order; junction bases with no gene match: 6. Autoimmune disease history or systemic immunosuppression was exclusionary. Using immunoSEQ multiplex PCR, the repertoire was profiled, and TCRdb retains in-frame clones only, with some absent. Of fewer than 85,000 clones detected, more than 70% appear once; the ten largest clones hold 0.76%. General study results and limits: Clonal expansion in partial responders at 0.1-3.0 mg/kg ranked among the lowest.

Comment on this clone: The antigen is undetermined.

The chain links TRBV18 to TRBJ2-2; 10 bases are shared with TRBD1. The sample consisted of CD4+ or CD8+ T cells sorted from blood, taken in a trial of the OX40 agonist ivuxolimab. This receptor was identified in an adult with an advanced solid tumor such as melanoma, head and neck, liver or kidney cancer. The CDR3 spells CASSPRGTGETGELFF. CDR3 in DNA: TGTGCCAGCTCACCGAGGGGGACAGGGGAGACCGGGGAGCTGTTTTTT.